A single sample is the source of the 12 T cell receptor beta chains below, sequenced in a study of blood T cell repertoires in COVID-19. TCRdb's copy holds only in-frame clones and misses some; the assay was immunoSEQ multiplex PCR. Altogether over 200,000 clones are present, roughly four fifths being singletons, with the ten largest covering 1.5% to 2%. Sequenced: PBMCs or T cells enriched from blood (not recorded which). These receptors originate from a man between 60 and 70 years old who had recovered from COVID-19.

The chain links TRBV11-2 to TRBJ2-1; D uncertain. V lost 0 bases to trimming and J lost 10 bases, with 16 bases between them. Germline V gene data show CDR1 as SGHAT and CDR2 as FQNNGV. The CDR3 has 15 residues. The CDR3 here is CASSLDRGPGWEQFF. CDR3 DNA: TGTGCCAGCAGCTTAGATCGAGGCCCCGGGTGGGAGCAGTTCTTC.

This clone was seen a single time. The chain carries TRBV4-3 and TRBJ1-2; 8 bases are shared with TRBD1. CDR1 and CDR2 (germline): LGHNA, YSLEER. V shed 3 bases, J shed 4 bases, and the junction held 4 bases outside the gene matches. The CDR3 sequence is 14 residues long. The CDR3 protein is CASSQDRVFYGYTF. CDR3 nucleotides: TGCGCCAGCAGCCAGGACAGGGTTTTCTATGGCTACACCTTC.

The J gene is TRBJ2-1, the V gene TRBV6-5; D possibly corresponds to TRBD2 (5 bases). CDR1 is MNHEY and CDR2 is SVGAGI in the germline V gene. CDR3 length: 15 residues. Trimming removed 2 bases at V and 1 base at J, with 9 bases between. The CDR3 spells CASSYDTGSYNEQFF. The CDR3 DNA reads TGTGCCAGCAGTTACGATACGGGGTCCTACAATGAGCAGTTCTTC.

This clone was seen a single time. The junction departs from germline at one end; a sequencing error may be responsible. The rearrangement uses TRBV6-2 or TRBV6-3 and TRBJ2-7; D is uncertain. The germline gives CDR1 MNHEY, CDR2 SVGEGT. The CDR3 runs 16 residues. The CDR3 sequence: CASSQISTWRSSEQYF. CDR3 in DNA: TGTGCCAGCAGTCAAATTTCGACGTGGCGGTCCTCCGAGCAGTACTTC.

The rearrangement joins TRBV4-3 to TRBJ1-6; tentatively, D is TRBD1 (5 bases). V was shortened by 1 base and J by 9 bases, with 19 bases between the two germline ends. Germline CDR1 and CDR2: LGHNA and YSLEER. The CDR3 consists of 17 residues. CDR3 amino acids: CASSQVFGRVISSPLHF. CDR3 bases: TGCGCCAGCAGCCAAGTGTTCGGCAGGGTAATTAGTTCACCCCTCCACTTT.

The chain joins TRBV7-2 to TRBJ2-2; D is unclear. Germline assignment: CDR1 SGHTA and CDR2 FQGNSA. The CDR3 length is 14 residues. V lost 3 bases to trimming and J lost 4 bases, with 9 bases between them. The CDR3 DNA follows: TGTGCCAGCAGCTTTTCGGCTAGCACCGGGGAGCTGTTTTTT. It encodes CASSFSASTGELFF.

The rearrangement links TRBV2 to TRBJ2-1; tentatively, D is TRBD1 (7 bases). The CDR3 sequence is 14 residues long. V was clipped by 4 bases and J by 4 bases, with 11 bases between them. The germline V gene has CDR1 SNHLY and CDR2 FYNNEI. The CDR3 DNA reads as TGTGCCAGCAGTGTGGAGGGGGCTTACAATGAGCAGTTCTTC. It encodes CASSVEGAYNEQFF.

This chain links TRBV19 with TRBJ2-1; D possibly corresponds to TRBD1 (6 bases). Trimming removed 6 bases from V and 9 bases from J, with 12 bases in between. The germline CDR1 and CDR2 sequences are LNHDA and SQIVND (reference sequence). CDR3 size: 12 residues. Written as DNA, the CDR3 is TGTGCCAGTAGCCGCCCAGGGGTTGAGCAGTTCTTC. Encoded protein: CASSRPGVEQFF.

This clone came up a few times. The chain joins TRBV19 to TRBJ2-6; D possibly corresponds to TRBD2 (5 bases). The germline CDR1 and CDR2 sequences are LNHDA and SQIVND (reference sequence). V was pared by 8 bases and J by 4 bases, with 12 bases between. The CDR3 has 14 amino acids. The CDR3 here is CASRGQEGANVLTF. The CDR3 nucleotides read TGTGCCAGTCGAGGGCAGGAAGGGGCCAACGTCCTGACTTTC. Variable domain in full (rest from reference TRBV19 and TRBJ2-6): DGGITQSPKYLFRKEGQNVTLSCEQNLNHDAMYWYRQDPGQGLRLIYYSQIVNDFQKGDIAEGYSVSREKKESFPLTVTSAQKNPTAFYLCASRGQEGANVLTFGAGSRLTVL.

This clone was seen only once. The gene calls are TRBV3-1 (or the pseudogene TRBV3-2) and TRBJ2-3; D may be TRBD2 (5 bases). V was shortened by 4 bases and J by 5 bases, with 13 bases between the two germline ends. Germline CDR1 reads LGHDT; CDR2 reads YNNKEL (reference sequence). This CDR3 is 14 amino acids long. CDR3 DNA sequence: TGTGCCAGCAGCCCTCTAGCATCCGAAGATACGCAGTATTTT. Translated, it gives CASSPLASEDTQYF.

The rearrangement uses TRBV27 and TRBJ2-2; D call uncertain. The germline V gene has CDR1 MNHEY and CDR2 SMNVEV (reference sequence). The CDR3 sequence is 17 residues long. The ends were cut back, 5 bases at V and 3 bases at J, with 19 bases in the middle. The CDR3 DNA reads as TGTGCCAGCAGTCCCCTATACTATCCCTCGGACACCGGGGAGCTGTTTTTT. This codes for CASSPLYYPSDTGELFF.

This sequence joins TRBV19 and TRBJ2-5; 10 bases map to TRBD2. This CDR3 comprises 16 residues. The V and J ends lost 3 bases and 2 bases, in that order; junction bases with no gene match: 6. CDR1 and CDR2 from the germline V gene are LNHDA and SQIVND (reference sequence). The CDR3 reads CASSMVASGGQETQYF. Written as DNA, the CDR3 is TGTGCCAGTAGTATGGTGGCTAGCGGGGGACAAGAGACCCAGTACTTC.